A single sample is the source of the 28 T cell receptor beta chains below, sequenced in a study of cytomegalovirus exposure and HLA in healthy donors. The PCR employed 60 Vbeta primers together with 13 Jbeta primers. Some clones are missing from TCRdb's copy, which holds only in-frame ones; the method was immunoSEQ multiplex PCR. The top ten clones hold roughly 8.3% of a sample with about 120,000 clones, 67% of them seen once. The sequencing sample was made of PBMCs. The receptor set was obtained from a man aged 18 to 29 in good health and CMV-seropositive.

This clone was picked up one time. The chain links TRBV6-1 to TRBJ2-7; D might be TRBD1 (5 bases). Germline loops: CDR1 MNHNS, CDR2 SASEGT. V was shortened by 2 bases and J by 4 bases, with 12 bases between the two germline ends. This CDR3 has 14 amino acids. In DNA, the CDR3 is TGTGCCAGCAGTGAACTAGGGGCAGAGTACGAGCAGTACTTC. Translation: CASSELGAEYEQYF.

The J gene is TRBJ1-2, the V gene TRBV5-6; D perhaps matches TRBD1 (5 bases). CDR1 SGHDT and CDR2 YYEEEE come from the germline V gene. With 0 bases removed from V and 3 bases from J, the gap between germline ends came to 9 bases. The CDR3 has 14 amino acids. CDR3 sequence: CASSLGRADYGYTF. CDR3 nucleotides: TGTGCCAGCAGCTTGGGCAGGGCGGACTATGGCTACACCTTC.

This chain connects TRBV5-1 to TRBJ2-1; weak D call: TRBD2 (5 bases). V lost 6 bases, J lost 6 bases, and 10 bases lay in between. Looked up from germline, CDR1 is SGHRS and CDR2 is YFSETQ. CDR3 size: 12 residues. The CDR3 DNA reads as TGCGCCAGCACCGAGGGTCCCAATGAGCAGTTCTTC. It specifies CASTEGPNEQFF.

This sequence joins TRBV6-1 and TRBJ1-5; D might be TRBD1 (5 bases). In germline, CDR1 is MNHNS, CDR2 SASEGT. Trimming took 3 bases from V and 6 from J, leaving 15 bases between them. CDR3 length: 15 residues. CDR3 sequence (DNA): TGTGCCAGCAGTGAGAGTGGGGGGGGTCTTCAGCCCCAGCATTTT. Translating it yields CASSESGGGLQPQHF.

The rearrangement links TRBV6-5 to TRBJ2-4; 9 nucleotides agree with TRBD1. Trimming cost V 8 bases and J 2 bases; bases outside gene matches: 7. This CDR3 region has 15 residues. The germline V gene encodes CDR1 MNHEY and CDR2 SVGAGI. The chain's CDR3 is CASGPGQGTKNIQYF. The CDR3 DNA follows: TGTGCCAGCGGACCGGGACAGGGAACCAAAAACATTCAGTACTTC.

The V and J genes are TRBV5-6 and TRBJ1-2; 8 bases fit TRBD1. The CDR3 sequence is 16 residues long. The V and J ends lost 4 bases and 4 bases, in that order; junction bases with no gene match: 12. Germline assignment: CDR1 SGHDT and CDR2 YYEEEE. The CDR3 DNA reads as TGTGCCAGCAGCCCTGTAGCAGGGGGCAGGGGCTATGGCTACACCTTC. This sequence encodes CASSPVAGGRGYGYTF.

CDR3 sequence reads: CASSPGGSVYGYTF. Here the CDR3 DNA reads TGTGCCAGCAGCCCCGGGGGGTCGGTCTATGGCTACACCTTC. The genes are TRBV28 and TRBJ1-2, with a weak D call TRBD1 (5 bases). Trimming stripped 6 bases from V and 4 bases from J, with 15 bases between. The V gene's germline CDR1 is MDHEN and CDR2 SYDVKM. CDR3 length equals 14 residues.

This clone was counted only a few times. This chain uses TRBV7-2 with TRBJ2-3; 7 nucleotides match TRBD2. CDR3 length: 18 residues. J lost 2 bases, V lost 1 base, and 12 bases had no gene match. Looked up from germline, CDR1 is SGHTA and CDR2 is FQGNSA. This CDR3 reads CASSLEGGRGFYTDTQYF. CDR3 bases: TGTGCCAGCAGCTTAGAGGGAGGGCGGGGCTTCTACACAGATACGCAGTATTTT.

The rearrangement links TRBV29-1 to TRBJ2-7; weak D call: TRBD2 (6 bases). Germline values: CDR1 SQVTM, CDR2 ANQGSEA. The CDR3 sequence is 13 residues long. V lost 4 bases, J lost 0 bases, and 10 bases lay in between. The CDR3 here is CSVGAGTSYEQYF. CDR3 bases: TGCAGCGTTGGGGCGGGGACCTCCTACGAGCAGTACTTC.

This clone was found a few times. The gene calls are TRBV9 and TRBJ2-7, with 9 bases aligning to TRBD1. The V gene end was trimmed by 4 bases and the J gene end by 8 bases; junction bases not matched to a gene: 10. Germline V lookup: CDR1 SGDLS, CDR2 YYNGEE. The CDR3 sequence is 14 residues long. The CDR3 DNA reads as TGTGCCAGCAGCAATCAGGGACAGGGTAGCAAGCAGTACTTC. Translating it yields CASSNQGQGSKQYF.

The V gene is TRBV6-1, the J gene TRBJ1-6; a weak D match, TRBD1 (5 bases). V lost 7 bases and J lost 1, with 8 bases in between. The length of the CDR3 is 14 residues. Germline CDR1 is MNHNS and CDR2 is SASEGT. CDR3 sequence reads: CASIPGSYNSPLHF. The CDR3 nucleotides are TGTGCCAGCATTCCAGGGTCCTATAATTCACCCCTCCACTTT.

The chain uses TRBV7-3 and TRBJ2-2; D is ambiguous. This CDR3 comprises 16 residues. CDR1 is SGHTA, CDR2 FQGTGA, per germline. The V and J ends lost 2 bases and 0 bases respectively, with 10 bases between them. In nucleotides, the CDR3 is TGTGCCAGCAGCTTATCAGGCCGACCGAACACCGGGGAGCTGTTTTTT. It encodes CASSLSGRPNTGELFF.

This chain uses TRBV19 with TRBJ2-7; 7 bases are shared with TRBD2. There are 13 residues in the CDR3. Per the germline V gene, CDR1 is LNHDA and CDR2 is SQIVND (reference sequence). The V gene end was trimmed by 4 bases and the J gene end by 3 bases; junction bases not matched to a gene: 3. CDR3 in DNA: TGTGCCAGTAGTAGCGGGGGTGTCTACGAGCAGTACTTC. Translating gives CASSSGGVYEQYF.

The chain employs TRBV19 and TRBJ2-2; 7 bases align to TRBD2. The germline gives CDR1 LNHDA, CDR2 SQIVND (reference sequence). The CDR3 is 15 residues long. J gave up 5 bases and V 6 bases, and 9 bases lay outside the gene matches. The CDR3 loop reads CASSVLRGGTGELFF. In nucleotides, the CDR3 is TGTGCCAGTAGCGTCCTGAGGGGAGGGACCGGGGAGCTGTTTTTT.

This clone was observed a few times. V is TRBV7-6 and J is TRBJ1-4, with 8 nucleotides matching TRBD1. Germline lookup yields CDR1 SGHVS and CDR2 FNYEAQ. This CDR3 contains 15 residues. V dropped 6 bases and J dropped 7; count of bases not matched to a gene: 10. The CDR3 DNA is TGTGCCAGCAGACCTTGGACAGGGAGAGGTGAAAAACTGTTTTTT. It translates to CASRPWTGRGEKLFF.

This clone appeared a single time. The J gene is TRBJ1-4, the V gene TRBV19, with 8 bases that match TRBD1. CDR3 size: 12 residues. Trimming cost V 11 bases and J 7 bases; bases outside gene matches: 6. Germline assignment: CDR1 LNHDA and CDR2 SQIVND (reference sequence). CDR3 region: CAGSGGGEKLFF. The CDR3 coding sequence is TGTGCCGGATCAGGGGGCGGTGAAAAACTGTTTTTT.

This clone was counted between two and nine times. This chain uses TRBV6-5 with TRBJ2-1, with D possibly TRBD1 on 6 matching bases. The CDR3 runs 11 residues. V lost 9 bases and J lost 5, with 8 bases in between. Germline lookup yields CDR1 MNHEY and CDR2 SVGAGI. CDR3 nucleotide sequence: TGTGCCAGTAGGGGGAACAATGAGCAGTTCTTC. Translated, it gives CASRGNNEQFF.

The chain combines TRBV27 with TRBJ2-5, with 9 bases lining up with TRBD2. The CDR3 has 12 amino acids. V shed 5 bases and J 9 bases; nucleotides not matched to a gene: 4. Germline CDR1 and CDR2: MNHEY and SMNVEV (reference sequence). Here the CDR3 DNA reads TGTGCCAGCAGTGCGGGGGGGCGGGCCCAGTACTTC. It specifies CASSAGGRAQYF.

V and J are TRBV15 and TRBJ2-7, with D possibly TRBD2 on 6 matching bases. The CDR3 length is 14 residues. Looked up from germline, CDR1 is LNHNV and CDR2 is YYDKDF (reference sequence). V lost 1 base to trimming and J lost 0 bases, with 7 bases between them. As DNA, the CDR3 is TGTGCCACCAGCAGAGGGGGGGTCTCCTACGAGCAGTACTTC. It yields the protein CATSRGGVSYEQYF.

J is TRBJ2-5 and V is TRBV16; D unresolved. In germline, CDR1 is KGHSY, CDR2 FQNENV. The CDR3 length is 16 residues. Trimming took 0 bases from V and 1 from J, leaving 12 bases between them. CDR3 in DNA: TGTGCCAGCAGCCAATCCAGGCCCCCACCCCAAGAGACCCAGTACTTC. Translating it yields CASSQSRPPPQETQYF.

The chain combines TRBV29-1 with TRBJ2-2; D is possibly TRBD2 (5 bases). V was pared by 5 bases and J by 7 bases, with 8 bases between. The length of the CDR3 is 11 residues. The germline V gene encodes CDR1 SQVTM and CDR2 ANQGSEA. This chain's CDR3 is CSVSGFGELFF. The CDR3 DNA sequence: TGCAGCGTTTCGGGGTTCGGGGAGCTGTTTTTT.

The chain has TRBV28 and TRBJ2-5; 8 bases align to TRBD2. This CDR3 has 16 residues. Trimming took 2 bases from V and 5 from J; bases not matched to a gene: 10. Germline-derived CDR1 and CDR2 are MDHEN and SYDVKM. CDR3 DNA sequence: TGTGCCAGCAGTTTAGACGGGGCGGGGGGAGAGGAGACCCAGTACTTC. This codes for CASSLDGAGGEETQYF.

This chain uses TRBV6-1 with TRBJ2-7, with 9 bases matching TRBD1. V trimming: 4 bases; J trimming: 2 bases; junction bases outside the gene matches: 6. The CDR3 sequence is 15 residues long. Germline lookup yields CDR1 MNHNS and CDR2 SASEGT. The DNA for the CDR3 is TGTGCCAGCAGTGCAGACAGGGGGTTTACCTACGAGCAGTACTTC. It encodes CASSADRGFTYEQYF.

This clone has more than one count but fewer than ten. V is TRBV19 and J is TRBJ1-2; weak D call: TRBD1 (6 bases). This CDR3 spans 14 amino acids. Trimming left V 4 bases short and J 5 bases short, with 14 bases between. Germline CDR1 and CDR2: LNHDA and SQIVND (reference sequence). Written as DNA, the CDR3 is TGTGCCAGTAGTACAGGAGGACAGACATATGGCTACACCTTC. Translated: CASSTGGQTYGYTF.

The genes are TRBV21-1 and TRBJ2-5; the table names TRBD2, a call not compared with the DNA. TRBV21-1 is reported as a pseudogene. The CDR3 sequence is 17 residues long. Here the CDR3 reads CASSAKGGAGGQETQYF. In nucleotides, the CDR3 is TGTGCCAGCAGCGCCAAGGGCGGGGCGGGGGGGCAGGAGACCCAGTACTTC.

J is TRBJ1-2 and V is TRBV27; 7 bases match TRBD1. J gave up 4 bases and V 6 bases, and 17 bases lay outside the gene matches. From germline, CDR1 is MNHEY and CDR2 SMNVEV (reference sequence). This CDR3 has 17 residues. Here the CDR3 reads CASRPQEGTAYFYGYTF. Here the CDR3 DNA reads TGTGCCAGCAGACCCCAGGAAGGGACAGCGTACTTCTATGGCTACACCTTC.

The chain couples TRBV2 to TRBJ2-5; 9 nucleotides align to TRBD2. The V gene's germline CDR1 is SNHLY and CDR2 FYNNEI. This CDR3 is 15 amino acids long. Trimming cost V 6 bases and J 2 bases; bases outside gene matches: 7. This chain's CDR3 is CASRKTSGPQETQYF. Here the CDR3 DNA reads TGTGCCAGCAGGAAGACTAGCGGCCCACAAGAGACCCAGTACTTC.

The chain uses TRBV19 and TRBJ2-3, with D unclear. Germline loops: CDR1 LNHDA, CDR2 SQIVND (reference sequence). The CDR3 length is 15 residues. Trimming took off 5 bases at V and 1 base at J, with 13 bases between the two ends. Here the CDR3 DNA reads TGTGCCAGTAGTCTGGCTCTAGAGCGCACAGATACGCAGTATTTT. Its protein is CASSLALERTDTQYF.